One sample yielded the 5 T cell receptor beta chains listed below, sequenced in a study of cytotoxic CD8 clonotypes in ibrutinib-treated CLL. Clones were read by immunoSEQ multiplex PCR, and TCRdb kept only the in-frame ones, dropping some. The sample lists approximately 120,000 clones; approximately 56% were seen once. The specimen was PBMCs, collected after 24 months of ibrutinib treatment. These receptors were taken from a human donor with chronic lymphocytic leukemia.

In this sample, this clone turned up a few times. The chain joins TRBV5-1 to TRBJ1-1; 10 bases are a match to TRBD1. This CDR3 comprises 15 residues. Looked up from germline, CDR1 is SGHRS and CDR2 is YFSETQ. The trim removed 0 bases at V and 5 bases at J, leaving 4 bases unmatched. The CDR3 DNA reads TGCGCCAGCAGCTTGGATGGACAGGGGGGGACTGAAGCTTTCTTT. Its protein product is CASSLDGQGGTEAFF. The whole variable domain, filled in from reference TRBV5-1 and TRBJ1-1, reads KAGVTQTPRYLIKTRGQQVTLSCSPISGHRSVSWYQQTPGQGLQFLFEYFSETQRNKGNFPGRFSGRQFSNSRSEMNVSTLELGDSALYLCASSLDGQGGTEAFFGQGTRLTVV.

The V and J genes are TRBV7-9 and TRBJ1-3; D unclear. This CDR3 spans 14 amino acids. Trimming stripped 1 base from V and 1 base from J, with 5 bases between. Germline assignment: CDR1 SEHNR and CDR2 FQNEAQ (reference sequence). The CDR3: CASSLELSGNTIYF. The DNA for the CDR3 is TGTGCCAGCAGCTTAGAATTATCTGGAAACACCATATATTTT.

This clone occurred many times. The rearrangement uses TRBV5-1 and TRBJ1-2; possibly TRBD1 for D (6 bases). V was trimmed by 0 bases and J by 4 bases, leaving 7 bases between them. CDR3 size: 13 residues. Germline values: CDR1 SGHRS, CDR2 YFSETQ. The CDR3 is CASSLVGAYGYTF. The CDR3 DNA reads TGCGCCAGCAGCTTGGTGGGGGCCTATGGCTACACCTTC. The full variable domain, with the rest looked up from reference TRBV5-1 and TRBJ1-2, is KAGVTQTPRYLIKTRGQQVTLSCSPISGHRSVSWYQQTPGQGLQFLFEYFSETQRNKGNFPGRFSGRQFSNSRSEMNVSTLELGDSALYLCASSLVGAYGYTFGSGTRLTVV.

The rearrangement joins TRBV28 to TRBJ2-5; 7 bases line up with TRBD2. The trim removed 6 bases at V and 2 bases at J, leaving 12 bases unmatched. This CDR3 contains 16 residues. The V gene's germline CDR1 is MDHEN and CDR2 SYDVKM. The CDR3 bases are TGTGCCAGCAGGGGCGAAAAGCGGGGTACTCAAGAGACCCAGTACTTC. Translation: CASRGEKRGTQETQYF.

The chain couples TRBV27 to TRBJ2-7, with D possibly TRBD2 on 5 matching bases. The V gene's germline CDR1 is MNHEY and CDR2 SMNVEV (reference sequence). V shed 6 bases and J shed 3 bases, with 18 bases lying between them. The CDR3 covers 15 residues. The CDR3, as DNA: TGTGCCAGCAGCCCACCCCGAGGGCAAGGCTACGAGCAGTACTTC. Protein product: CASSPPRGQGYEQYF.